Following are 9 T cell receptor beta chains from one sample sequenced in a study of blood T cell repertoires in COVID-19. Measured with immunoSEQ multiplex PCR; TCRdb has only the in-frame clones, and not every one. The data contain about 230,000 clones, about 83% of them singletons. Sequenced: peripheral blood. The receptors originated from a woman between 50 and 59 years old with acute or convalescent COVID-19.

The chain combines TRBV24-1 with TRBJ2-5, with TRBD2 identical over 8 bases. The length of the CDR3 is 17 residues. Unmatched junction bases numbered 11, after V lost 1 base and J lost 5 bases. The germline gives CDR1 KGHDR, CDR2 SFDVKD. The CDR3 spells CATSDFLRSGGAETQYF. For the CDR3, the DNA is TGTGCCACCAGTGATTTTTTGAGGAGCGGGGGAGCGGAGACCCAGTACTTC.

The chain recombines TRBV2 with TRBJ2-7; D is possibly TRBD1 (6 bases). The germline V gene has CDR1 SNHLY and CDR2 FYNNEI. The CDR3 runs to 14 residues. V lost 6 bases, J lost 3 bases, and 15 bases lay in between. The CDR3 nucleotides read TGTGCCAGCAGCCCCGGGACACGAGTCTACGAGCAGTACTTC. Translated, it gives CASSPGTRVYEQYF.

This clone has a single count. The V and J genes are TRBV15 and TRBJ1-1; D perhaps matches TRBD1 (5 bases). This CDR3 is built from 14 residues. V lost 1 base, J lost 1 base, and 7 bases lay in between. The germline V gene encodes CDR1 LNHNV and CDR2 YYDKDF (reference sequence). CDR3 bases: TGTGCCACCAGCAGAGGGGGCTCGAACACTGAAGCTTTCTTT. This encodes CATSRGGSNTEAFF.

This chain joins TRBV19 and TRBJ2-7, with TRBD2 matching 9 bases. V lost 5 bases, J lost 3 bases, and 8 bases stayed unmatched. CDR1 and CDR2 from the germline V gene are LNHDA and SQIVND (reference sequence). This CDR3 region has 15 residues. This chain's CDR3 is CASSPRTSGYYEQYF. The CDR3 DNA reads as TGTGCCAGTAGTCCTCGCACTAGCGGGTACTACGAGCAGTACTTC.

Ten or more counts support this clone. This chain uses TRBV28 with TRBJ2-7; possible D gene TRBD2, 6 bases. This CDR3 contains 14 residues. V lost 2 bases and J lost 5, with 13 bases in between. CDR1 and CDR2 (germline): MDHEN, SYDVKM. CDR3 protein: CASSLRGGKDEQYF. In DNA, the CDR3 is TGTGCCAGCAGTTTAAGGGGAGGAAAGGACGAGCAGTACTTC.

The count of this clone is one. The rearrangement links TRBV10-3 to TRBJ1-6; perhaps TRBD1 as D (6 bases). Germline V gives CDR1 ENHRY, CDR2 SYGVKD. The V end was cut by 7 bases, the J end by 10 bases, with 20 bases between. The CDR3 extends over 15 amino acids. The CDR3 sequence: CAITEGISGGSPLHF. The CDR3 DNA sequence: TGTGCCATCACCGAAGGGATTTCTGGGGGCTCACCCCTCCACTTT.

V and J are TRBV19 and TRBJ2-4, with a weak D call TRBD1 (5 bases). The CDR3 spans 15 residues. The germline CDR1 and CDR2 sequences are LNHDA and SQIVND (reference sequence). The germline V and J ends were trimmed by 2 bases and 0 bases, with 8 bases remaining between them. The CDR3 loop is CASSITGLAKNIQYF. The CDR3 DNA is TGTGCCAGTAGTATAACAGGATTAGCCAAAAACATTCAGTACTTC.

This sequence joins TRBV27 and TRBJ2-1; tentative D call: TRBD2 (6 bases). Germline loops: CDR1 MNHEY, CDR2 SMNVEV (reference sequence). Trimming stripped 3 bases from V and 1 base from J, with 22 bases between. The CDR3 length is 19 residues. The CDR3 spells CASSFLLALTSRSYNEQFF. The CDR3 bases are TGTGCCAGCAGTTTCCTCCTTGCCCTGACTAGTCGGTCCTACAATGAGCAGTTCTTC.

This chain uses TRBV12-3 or TRBV12-4 with TRBJ2-4; TRBD2 might be the D (6 bases). Trimming removed 3 bases at V and 6 bases at J, with 9 bases between. The CDR3 length is 13 residues. The CDR3 loop is CASSLAGRNIQYF. The CDR3 DNA follows: TGTGCCAGCAGTTTGGCGGGAAGAAACATTCAGTACTTC.